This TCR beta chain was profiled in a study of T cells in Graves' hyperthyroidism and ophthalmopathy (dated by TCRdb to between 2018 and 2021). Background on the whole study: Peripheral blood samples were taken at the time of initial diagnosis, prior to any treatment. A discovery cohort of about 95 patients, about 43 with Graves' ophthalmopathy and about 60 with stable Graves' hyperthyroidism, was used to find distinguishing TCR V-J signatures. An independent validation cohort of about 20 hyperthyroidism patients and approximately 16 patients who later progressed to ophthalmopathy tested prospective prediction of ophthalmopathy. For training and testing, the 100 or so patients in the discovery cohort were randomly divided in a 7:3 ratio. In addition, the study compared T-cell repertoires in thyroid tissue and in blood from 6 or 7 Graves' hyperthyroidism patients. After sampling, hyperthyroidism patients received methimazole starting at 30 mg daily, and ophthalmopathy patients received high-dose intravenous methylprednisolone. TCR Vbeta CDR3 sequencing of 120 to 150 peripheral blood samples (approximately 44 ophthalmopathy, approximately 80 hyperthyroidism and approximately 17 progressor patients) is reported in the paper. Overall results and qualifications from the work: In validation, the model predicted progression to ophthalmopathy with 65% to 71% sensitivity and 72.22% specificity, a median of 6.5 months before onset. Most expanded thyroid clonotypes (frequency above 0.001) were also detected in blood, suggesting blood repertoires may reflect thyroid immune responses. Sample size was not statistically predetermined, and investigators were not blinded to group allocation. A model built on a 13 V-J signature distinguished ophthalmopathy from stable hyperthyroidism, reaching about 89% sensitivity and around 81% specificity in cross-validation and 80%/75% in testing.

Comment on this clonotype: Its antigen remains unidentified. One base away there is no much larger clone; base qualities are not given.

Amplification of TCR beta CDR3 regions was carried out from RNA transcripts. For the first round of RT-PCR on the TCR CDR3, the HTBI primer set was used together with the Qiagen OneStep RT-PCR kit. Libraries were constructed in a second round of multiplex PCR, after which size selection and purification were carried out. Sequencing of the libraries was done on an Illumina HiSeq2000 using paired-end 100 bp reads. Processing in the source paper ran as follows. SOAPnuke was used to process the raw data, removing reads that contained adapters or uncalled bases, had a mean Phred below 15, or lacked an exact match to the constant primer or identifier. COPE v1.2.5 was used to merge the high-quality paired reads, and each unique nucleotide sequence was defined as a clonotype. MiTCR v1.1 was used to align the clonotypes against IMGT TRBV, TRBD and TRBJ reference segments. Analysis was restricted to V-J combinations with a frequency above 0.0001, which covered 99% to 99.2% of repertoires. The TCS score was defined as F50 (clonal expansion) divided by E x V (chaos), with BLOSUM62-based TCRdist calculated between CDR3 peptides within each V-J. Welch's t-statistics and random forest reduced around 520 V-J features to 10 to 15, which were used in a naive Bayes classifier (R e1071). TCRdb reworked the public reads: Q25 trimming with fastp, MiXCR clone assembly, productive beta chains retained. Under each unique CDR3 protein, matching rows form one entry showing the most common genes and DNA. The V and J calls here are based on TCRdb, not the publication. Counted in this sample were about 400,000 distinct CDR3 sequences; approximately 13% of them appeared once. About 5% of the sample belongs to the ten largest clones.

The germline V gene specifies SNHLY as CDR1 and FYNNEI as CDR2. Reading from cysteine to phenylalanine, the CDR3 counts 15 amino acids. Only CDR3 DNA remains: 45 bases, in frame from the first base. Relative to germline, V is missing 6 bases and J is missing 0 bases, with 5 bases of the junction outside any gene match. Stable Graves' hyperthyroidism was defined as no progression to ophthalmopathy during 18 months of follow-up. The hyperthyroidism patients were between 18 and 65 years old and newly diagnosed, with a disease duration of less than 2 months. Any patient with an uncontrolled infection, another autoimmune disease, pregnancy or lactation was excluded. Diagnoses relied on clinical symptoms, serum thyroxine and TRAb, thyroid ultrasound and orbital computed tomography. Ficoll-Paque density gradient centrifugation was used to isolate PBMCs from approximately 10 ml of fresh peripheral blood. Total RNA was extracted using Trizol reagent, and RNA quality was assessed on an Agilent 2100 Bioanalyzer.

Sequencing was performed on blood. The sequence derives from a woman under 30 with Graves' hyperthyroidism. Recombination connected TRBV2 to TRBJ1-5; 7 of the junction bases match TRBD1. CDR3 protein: CASRDRTLSNQPQHF. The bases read TGTGCCAGCAGGGACAGGACCCTTAGCAATCAGCCCCAGCATTTT.